Each of the 8 T cell receptor beta chains below was sequenced from the same sample in a study of PD-L1 blockade in urothelial cancer. Clones were sequenced by immunoSEQ multiplex PCR, and TCRdb holds only the in-frame ones, with some missing. The table lists 35,000 to 40,000 clones, 80% to 95% of them singletons. This material consisted of PBMCs, taken around atezolizumab (anti-PD-L1) treatment. The receptors here all came from a man between 65 and 85 years old with urothelial cancer.

The chain joins TRBV6-5 to TRBJ1-2; 7 bases line up with TRBD1. The CDR3 is 15 amino acids. Germline trimming cut 7 bases from V and 2 bases from J; bases unmatched to any gene: 10. Germline CDR1 MNHEY, CDR2 SVGAGI. The CDR3 reads CASTAYDRANYGYTF. The CDR3 nucleotides read TGTGCCAGCACCGCCTATGACAGGGCGAACTATGGCTACACCTTC.

The J gene is TRBJ1-3, the V gene TRBV29-1, with D unclear. V gave up 7 bases and J gave up 4 bases, with 8 bases separating them. This CDR3 spans 11 amino acids. Germline values: CDR1 SQVTM, CDR2 ANQGSEA. This CDR3 is CSATIGNTIYF. The CDR3 DNA is TGCAGCGCCACAATAGGAAACACCATATATTTT.

The V gene is TRBV11-2, the J gene TRBJ2-7; 7 nucleotides line up with TRBD1. V lost 0 bases and J lost 2; bases outside the gene matches: 7. This CDR3 has 16 residues. CDR1 and CDR2 (germline): SGHAT, FQNNGV. CDR3 sequence reads: CASSLEGQGETYEQYF. In nucleotides, the CDR3 is TGTGCCAGCAGCTTAGAGGGCCAGGGGGAGACCTACGAGCAGTACTTC.

This chain connects TRBV27 to TRBJ1-5, with unresolved D. The CDR3 totals 12 residues. CDR1 and CDR2 from the germline V gene are MNHEY and SMNVEV (reference sequence). The V end lost 3 bases, the J end lost 4 bases, and 4 bases lay between the germline ends. The CDR3 loop is CASSFLNQPQHF. The DNA of the CDR3 is TGTGCCAGCAGTTTTCTTAATCAGCCCCAGCATTTT.

The chain carries TRBV28 and TRBJ2-2, with 9 bases identical to TRBD1. There are 17 residues in the CDR3. Per the germline V gene, CDR1 is MDHEN and CDR2 is SYDVKM. V trimming: 8 bases; J trimming: 5 bases; junction bases outside the gene matches: 15. CDR3 sequence reads: CASRTGGFRLGTGELFF. The CDR3 DNA sequence: TGTGCCAGCCGTACAGGGGGCTTTCGCCTGGGGACCGGGGAGCTGTTTTTT.

The J gene is TRBJ2-2, the V gene TRBV7-8; D perhaps matches TRBD2 (5 bases). The V and J ends lost 2 bases and 0 bases respectively, with 7 bases between them. Germline CDR1 is SGHVS and CDR2 is FQNEAQ. The CDR3 runs 15 residues. CDR3 amino acids: CASSLKLANTGELFF. Here the CDR3 DNA reads TGTGCCAGCAGCTTAAAACTAGCGAACACCGGGGAGCTGTTTTTT.

The chain uses TRBV6-5 and TRBJ1-3; 9 bases map to TRBD1. Germline lookup yields CDR1 MNHEY and CDR2 SVGAGI. This CDR3 comprises 14 residues. V shed 6 bases, J shed 5 bases, and the junction held 5 bases outside the gene matches. The CDR3 here is CASRPGTGRNTIYF. CDR3 DNA: TGTGCCAGCAGGCCCGGGACAGGGCGAAACACCATATATTTT.

The chain combines TRBV7-3 with TRBJ2-7; the match to TRBD2 covers 7 bases. CDR3 size: 13 residues. V shed 5 bases and J 8 bases; nucleotides not matched to a gene: 9. Germline-derived CDR1 and CDR2 are SGHTA and FQGTGA. The CDR3, as DNA: TGTGCCAGCAGCCTACTCGAAGCGGGGAAGCAGTACTTC. Translating it yields CASSLLEAGKQYF.